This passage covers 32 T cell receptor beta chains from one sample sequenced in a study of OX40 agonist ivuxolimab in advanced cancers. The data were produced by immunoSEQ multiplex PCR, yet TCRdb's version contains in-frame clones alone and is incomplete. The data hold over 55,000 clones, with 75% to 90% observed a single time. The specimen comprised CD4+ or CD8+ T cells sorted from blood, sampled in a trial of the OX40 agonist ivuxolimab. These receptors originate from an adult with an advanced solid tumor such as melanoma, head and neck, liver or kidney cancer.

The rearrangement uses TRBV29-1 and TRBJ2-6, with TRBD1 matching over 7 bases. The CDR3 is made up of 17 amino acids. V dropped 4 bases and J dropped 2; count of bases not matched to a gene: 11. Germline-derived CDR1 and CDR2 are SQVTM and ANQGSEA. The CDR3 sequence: CSVVGDRVKTGANVLTF. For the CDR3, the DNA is TGCAGCGTTGTGGGTGACAGGGTAAAAACTGGGGCCAACGTCCTGACTTTC.

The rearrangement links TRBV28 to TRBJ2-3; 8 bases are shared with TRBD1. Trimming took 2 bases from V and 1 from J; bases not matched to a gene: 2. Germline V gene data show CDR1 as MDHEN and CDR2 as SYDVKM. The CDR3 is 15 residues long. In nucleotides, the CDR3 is TGTGCCAGCAGTTTAGGGGGACAGGGCACAGATACGCAGTATTTT. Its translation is CASSLGGQGTDTQYF.

The CDR3 DNA follows: TGTGCCAGCAGCTCATTGGGGGAGATCACAGATACGCAGTATTTT. This translates into CASSSLGEITDTQYF. The rearrangement joins TRBV5-4 to TRBJ2-3, with D perhaps being TRBD1 or TRBD2 (5 bases each). Between the trimmed V and J ends, which lost 3 bases and 2 bases, there was a span of 13 bases. CDR1 is SGHNT, CDR2 YYREEE, per germline (reference sequence). The CDR3 consists of 15 residues.

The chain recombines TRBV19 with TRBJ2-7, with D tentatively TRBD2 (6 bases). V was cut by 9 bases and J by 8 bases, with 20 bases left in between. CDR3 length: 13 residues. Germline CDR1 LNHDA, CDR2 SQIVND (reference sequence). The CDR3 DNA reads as TGTGCCAGCAGCTCCTGGGAGGCAGCACAGCAGTACTTC. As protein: CASSSWEAAQQYF.

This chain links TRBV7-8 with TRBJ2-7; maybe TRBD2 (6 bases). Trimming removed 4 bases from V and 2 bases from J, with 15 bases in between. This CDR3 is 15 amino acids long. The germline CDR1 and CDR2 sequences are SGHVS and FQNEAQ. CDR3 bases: TGTGCCAGCAGCTCCTTCACGGGGGTTACCTACGAGCAGTACTTC. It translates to CASSSFTGVTYEQYF.

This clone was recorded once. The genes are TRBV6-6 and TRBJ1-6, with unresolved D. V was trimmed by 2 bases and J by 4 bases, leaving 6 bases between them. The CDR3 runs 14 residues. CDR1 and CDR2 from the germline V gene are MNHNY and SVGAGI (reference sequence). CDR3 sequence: CASSYRQYNSPLHF. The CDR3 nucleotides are TGTGCCAGCAGTTACCGGCAGTATAATTCACCCCTCCACTTT.

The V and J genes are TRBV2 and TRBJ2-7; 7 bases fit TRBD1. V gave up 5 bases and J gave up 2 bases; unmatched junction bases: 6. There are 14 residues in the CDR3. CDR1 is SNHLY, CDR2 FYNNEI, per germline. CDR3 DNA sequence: TGTGCCAGCAGTACCGGGACAGTCACCTACGAGCAGTACTTC. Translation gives CASSTGTVTYEQYF. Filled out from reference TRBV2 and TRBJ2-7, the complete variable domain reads EPEVTQTPSHQVTQMGQEVILRCVPISNHLYFYWYRQILGQKVEFLVSFYNNEISEKSEIFDDQFSVERPDGSNFTLKIRSTKLEDSAMYFCASSTGTVTYEQYFGPGTRLTVT.

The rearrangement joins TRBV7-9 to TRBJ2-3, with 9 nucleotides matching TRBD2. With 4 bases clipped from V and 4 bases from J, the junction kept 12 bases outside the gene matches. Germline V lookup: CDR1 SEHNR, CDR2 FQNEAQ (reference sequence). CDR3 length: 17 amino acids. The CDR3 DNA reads TGTGCCAGCAGCTCCTTCCTTAGCGGGAGAGGCGCAGATACGCAGTATTTT. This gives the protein CASSSFLSGRGADTQYF. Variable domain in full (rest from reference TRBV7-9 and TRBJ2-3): DTGVSQNPRHKITKRGQNVTFRCDPISEHNRLYWYRQTLGQGPEFLTYFQNEAQLEKSRLLSDRFSAERPKGSFSTLEIQRTEQGDSAMYLCASSSFLSGRGADTQYFGPGTRLTVL.

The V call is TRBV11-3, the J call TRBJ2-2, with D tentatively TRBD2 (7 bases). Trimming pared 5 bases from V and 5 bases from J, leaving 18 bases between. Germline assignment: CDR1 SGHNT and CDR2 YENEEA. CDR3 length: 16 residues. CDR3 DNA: TGTGCCAGCAGCCTCGCCGGGGGGCGATGGACCGGGGAGCTGTTTTTT. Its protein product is CASSLAGGRWTGELFF.

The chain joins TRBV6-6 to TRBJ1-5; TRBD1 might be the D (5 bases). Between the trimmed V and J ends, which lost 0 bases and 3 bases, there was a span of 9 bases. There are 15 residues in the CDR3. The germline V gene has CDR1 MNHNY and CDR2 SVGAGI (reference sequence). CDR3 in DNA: TGTGCCAGCAGTTACTCGAACAGGCTCAATCAGCCCCAGCATTTT. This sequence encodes CASSYSNRLNQPQHF.

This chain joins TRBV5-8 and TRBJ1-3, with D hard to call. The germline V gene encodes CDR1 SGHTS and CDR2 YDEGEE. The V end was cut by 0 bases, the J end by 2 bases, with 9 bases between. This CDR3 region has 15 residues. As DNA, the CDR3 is TGTGCCAGCAGCTTGGCCGTACTAACTGGAAACACCATATATTTT. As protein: CASSLAVLTGNTIYF.

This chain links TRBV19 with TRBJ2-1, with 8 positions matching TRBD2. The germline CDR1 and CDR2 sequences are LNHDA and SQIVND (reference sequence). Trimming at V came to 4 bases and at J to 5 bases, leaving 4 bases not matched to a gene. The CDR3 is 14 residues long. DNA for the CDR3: TGTGCCAGTAGTACCGGACTAGCCGACAATGAGCAGTTCTTC. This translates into CASSTGLADNEQFF.

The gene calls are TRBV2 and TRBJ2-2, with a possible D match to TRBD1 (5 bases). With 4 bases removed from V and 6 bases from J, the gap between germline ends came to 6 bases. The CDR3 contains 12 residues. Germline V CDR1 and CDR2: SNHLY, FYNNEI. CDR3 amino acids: CASSAQAGELFF. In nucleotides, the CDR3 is TGTGCCAGCAGTGCACAGGCCGGGGAGCTGTTTTTT.

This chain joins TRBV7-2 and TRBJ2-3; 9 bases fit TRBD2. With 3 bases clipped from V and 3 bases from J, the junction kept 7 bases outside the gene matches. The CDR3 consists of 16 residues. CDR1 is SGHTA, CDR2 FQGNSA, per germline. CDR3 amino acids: CASSLLAGTLTDTQYF. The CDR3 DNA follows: TGTGCCAGCAGCTTGCTAGCGGGAACCTTAACAGATACGCAGTATTTT.

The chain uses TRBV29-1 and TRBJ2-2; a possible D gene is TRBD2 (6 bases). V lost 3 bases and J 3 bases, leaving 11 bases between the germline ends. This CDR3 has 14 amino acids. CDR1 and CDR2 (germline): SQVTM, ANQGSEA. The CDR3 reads CSVERRADTGELFF. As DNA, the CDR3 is TGCAGCGTTGAGCGGAGGGCGGACACCGGGGAGCTGTTTTTT.

CDR3 sequence: CASSLGLGYAYEQYF. The CDR3 DNA is TGTGCCAGCAGCCTAGGTTTAGGATATGCCTACGAGCAGTACTTC. The chain has TRBV11-2 and TRBJ2-7; D not resolved. The germline gives CDR1 SGHAT, CDR2 FQNNGV. The CDR3 contains 15 residues. Trimming pared 5 bases from V and 2 bases from J, leaving 16 bases between.

Written as DNA, the CDR3 is TGTGCCAGCTCACCAGCAGTGGGTAATGAGCAGTTCTTC. It specifies CASSPAVGNEQFF. The V call is TRBV18, the J call TRBJ2-1; D unresolved. Germline loops: CDR1 KGHSH, CDR2 LQKENI. This CDR3 has 13 amino acids. Trimming cost V 2 bases and J 7 bases, with 9 bases left between them. Full variable domain (missing parts from reference TRBV18 and TRBJ2-1): NAGVMQNPRHLVRRRGQEARLRCSPMKGHSHVYWYRQLPEEGLKFMVYLQKENIIDESGMPKERFSAEFPKEGPSILRIQQVVRGDSAAYFCASSPAVGNEQFFGPGTRLTVL.

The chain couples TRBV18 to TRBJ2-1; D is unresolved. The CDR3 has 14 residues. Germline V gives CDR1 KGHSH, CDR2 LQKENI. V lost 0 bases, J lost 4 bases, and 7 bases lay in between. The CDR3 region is CASSPPSGYNEQFF. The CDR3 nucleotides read TGTGCCAGCTCACCACCCTCGGGTTACAATGAGCAGTTCTTC.

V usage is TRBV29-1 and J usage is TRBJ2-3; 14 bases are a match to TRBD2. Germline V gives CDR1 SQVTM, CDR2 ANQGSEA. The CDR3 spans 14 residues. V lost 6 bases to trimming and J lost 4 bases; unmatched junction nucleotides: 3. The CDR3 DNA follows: TGCAGCGTGGGACTAGCGGGAGAGGCAGATACGCAGTATTTT. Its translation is CSVGLAGEADTQYF.

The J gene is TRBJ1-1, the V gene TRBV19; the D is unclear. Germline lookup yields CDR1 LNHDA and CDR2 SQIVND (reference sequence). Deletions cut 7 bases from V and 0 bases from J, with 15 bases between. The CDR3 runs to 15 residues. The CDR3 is CASNGGGGMNTEAFF. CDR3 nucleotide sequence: TGTGCCAGTAACGGCGGTGGCGGGATGAACACTGAAGCTTTCTTT.

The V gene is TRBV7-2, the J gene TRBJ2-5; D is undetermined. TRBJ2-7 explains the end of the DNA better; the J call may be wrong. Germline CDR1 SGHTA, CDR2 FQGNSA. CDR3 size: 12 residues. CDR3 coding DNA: TGTGCCAGCAGCTTGACAAGCTACGAGCAGTACTTC. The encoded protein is CASSLTSYEQYF.

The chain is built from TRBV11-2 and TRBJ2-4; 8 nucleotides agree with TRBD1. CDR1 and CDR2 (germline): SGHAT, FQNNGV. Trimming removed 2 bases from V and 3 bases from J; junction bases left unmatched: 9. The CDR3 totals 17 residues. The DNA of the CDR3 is TGTGCCAGCAGCTTAAACCCCGGACAGGGAGGCAAAAACATTCAGTACTTC. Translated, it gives CASSLNPGQGGKNIQYF. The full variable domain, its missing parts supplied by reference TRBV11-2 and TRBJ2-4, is EAGVAQSPRYKIIEKRQSVAFWCNPISGHATLYWYQQILGQGPKLLIQFQNNGVVDDSQLPKDRFSAERLKGVDSTLKIQPAKLEDSAVYLCASSLNPGQGGKNIQYFGAGTRLSVL.

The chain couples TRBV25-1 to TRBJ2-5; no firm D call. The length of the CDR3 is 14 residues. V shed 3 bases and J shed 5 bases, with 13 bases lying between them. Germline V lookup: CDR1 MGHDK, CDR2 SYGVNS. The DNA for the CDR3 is TGTGCCAGCAGTGAGACGGCCTTGGAGGAGACCCAGTACTTC. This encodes CASSETALEETQYF.

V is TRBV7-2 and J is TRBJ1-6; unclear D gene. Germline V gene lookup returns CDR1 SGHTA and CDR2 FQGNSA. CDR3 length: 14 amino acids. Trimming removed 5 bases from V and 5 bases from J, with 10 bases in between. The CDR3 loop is CASSPRTDNSPLHF. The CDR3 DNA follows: TGTGCCAGCAGCCCCCGGACGGATAATTCACCCCTCCACTTT.

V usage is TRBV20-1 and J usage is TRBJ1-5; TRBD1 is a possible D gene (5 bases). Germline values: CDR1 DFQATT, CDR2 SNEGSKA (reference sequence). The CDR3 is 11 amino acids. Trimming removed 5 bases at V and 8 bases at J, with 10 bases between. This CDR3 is CSAGAGEPQHF. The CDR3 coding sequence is TGCAGTGCTGGTGCGGGGGAGCCCCAGCATTTT.

CDR3 protein: CASSLGASGVETQYF. CDR3 nucleotide sequence: TGTGCCAGCAGCTTAGGGGCTAGCGGGGTCGAGACCCAGTACTTC. The chain joins TRBV7-7 to TRBJ2-5; TRBD2 agrees at 9 bases. Germline trimming cut 1 base from V and 5 bases from J; bases unmatched to any gene: 5. The CDR3 contains 15 residues. Germline CDR1 reads SSHAT; CDR2 reads FNYEAQ (reference sequence). The full variable domain, with the rest looked up from reference TRBV7-7 and TRBJ2-5, is GAGVSQSPRYKVTKRGQDVTLRCDPISSHATLYWYQQALGQGPEFLTYFNYEAQPDKSGLPSDRFSAERPEGSISTLTIQRTEQRDSAMYRCASSLGASGVETQYFGPGTRLLVL.

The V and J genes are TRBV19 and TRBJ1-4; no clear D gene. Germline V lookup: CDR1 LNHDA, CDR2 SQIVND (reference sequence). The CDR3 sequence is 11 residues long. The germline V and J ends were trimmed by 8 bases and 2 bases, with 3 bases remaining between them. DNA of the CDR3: TGTGCCAGTCGTACTAATGAAAAACTGTTTTTT. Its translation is CASRTNEKLFF.

The CDR3 sequence is CASSYSYQWADTQYF. The DNA for the CDR3 is TGTGCCAGCAGTTACTCCTACCAATGGGCAGATACGCAGTATTTT. This chain links TRBV6-5 with TRBJ2-3, with unresolved D. Germline CDR1 is MNHEY and CDR2 is SVGAGI. The CDR3 has 15 amino acids. Trimming cost V 0 bases and J 4 bases, with 11 bases left between them.

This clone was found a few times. The CDR3 protein is CASSPQTGAVYGYTF. CDR3 bases: TGTGCCAGCAGCCCTCAGACAGGGGCGGTCTATGGCTACACCTTC. V and J are TRBV7-3 and TRBJ1-2; 8 nucleotides align to TRBD1. The V gene's germline CDR1 is SGHTA and CDR2 FQGTGA. With 5 bases clipped from V and 4 bases from J, the junction kept 9 bases outside the gene matches. This CDR3 contains 15 residues.

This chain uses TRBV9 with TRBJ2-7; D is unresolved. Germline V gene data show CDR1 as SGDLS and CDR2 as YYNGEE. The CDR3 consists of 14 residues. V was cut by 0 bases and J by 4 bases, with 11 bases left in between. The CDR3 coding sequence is TGTGCCAGCAGCGTAGGTATAGGTTCATACGAGCAGTACTTC. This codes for CASSVGIGSYEQYF.

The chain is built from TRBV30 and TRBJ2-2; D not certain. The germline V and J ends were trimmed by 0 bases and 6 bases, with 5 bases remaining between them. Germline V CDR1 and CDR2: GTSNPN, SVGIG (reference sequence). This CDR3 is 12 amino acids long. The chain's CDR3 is CAWSVLSGELFF. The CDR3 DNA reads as TGTGCCTGGAGTGTCCTCTCCGGGGAGCTGTTTTTT. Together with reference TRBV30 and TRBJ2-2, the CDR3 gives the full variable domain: SQTIHQWPATLVQPVGSPLSLECTVEGTSNPNLYWYRQAAGRGLQLLFYSVGIGQISSEVPQNLSASRPQDRQFILSSKKLLLSDSGFYLCAWSVLSGELFFGEGSRLTVL.

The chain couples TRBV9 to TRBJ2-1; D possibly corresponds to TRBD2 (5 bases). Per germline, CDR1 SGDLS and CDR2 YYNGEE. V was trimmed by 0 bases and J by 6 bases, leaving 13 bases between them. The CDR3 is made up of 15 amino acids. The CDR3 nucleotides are TGTGCCAGCAGCGTAGCTCCCACTGGAGGCAATGAGCAGTTCTTC. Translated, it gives CASSVAPTGGNEQFF.